The 25 T cell receptor beta chains below come from one sample, sequenced in a study of blood T cell repertoires in COVID-19. The data were produced by immunoSEQ multiplex PCR, yet TCRdb's version contains in-frame clones alone and is incomplete. The sample consists of about 380,000 clones, 88% of them appearing once. Sequenced material: PBMCs or T cells enriched from blood (not recorded which). The receptors come from a woman aged 18-29 years who had recovered from COVID-19.

The chain uses TRBV15 and TRBJ2-7; D possibly corresponds to TRBD1 (5 bases). Germline V CDR1 and CDR2: LNHNV, YYDKDF (reference sequence). V was clipped by 3 bases and J by 3 bases, with 15 bases between them. This CDR3 is built from 15 residues. The chain's CDR3 is CATSRGSGNRYEQYF. In DNA, the CDR3 is TGTGCCACCAGCAGGGGGTCAGGGAATCGCTACGAGCAGTACTTC.

The chain uses TRBV28 and TRBJ1-4; 7 bases agree with TRBD1. CDR3 length: 16 residues. Germline CDR1 reads MDHEN; CDR2 reads SYDVKM. J lost 8 bases, V lost 4 bases, and 13 bases had no gene match. Written as DNA, the CDR3 is TGTGCCAGCAGTTACCCCGGGACAGTGGGTAGGGAAAAACTGTTTTTT. It specifies CASSYPGTVGREKLFF.

The rearrangement uses TRBV11-2 and TRBJ2-5; TRBD2 aligns across 13 bases. The CDR3 length is 16 residues. CDR1 and CDR2 (germline): SGHAT, FQNNGV. Trimming cost V 0 bases and J 2 bases; bases outside gene matches: 0. In nucleotides, the CDR3 is TGTGCCAGCAGCTTAGAGGGACTAGCGGGGCAAGAGACCCAGTACTTC. Protein sequence: CASSLEGLAGQETQYF.

This rearrangement joins TRBV5-1 to TRBJ2-3, with a tentative D call TRBD1 (5 bases). Germline V gene data show CDR1 as SGHRS and CDR2 as YFSETQ. The CDR3 sequence is 15 residues long. Trimming removed 1 base at V and 4 bases at J, with 13 bases between. Written as DNA, the CDR3 is TGCGCCAGCAGCTTGCAGGTACAGGCGTCAGATACGCAGTATTTT. Its protein product is CASSLQVQASDTQYF.

V and J are TRBV7-8 and TRBJ2-7; 9 bases map to TRBD1. V lost 4 bases and J lost 4; bases outside the gene matches: 8. The CDR3 covers 15 residues. CDR1 SGHVS and CDR2 FQNEAQ come from the germline V gene. CDR3 sequence: CASSSPDRGTYEQYF. CDR3 DNA: TGTGCCAGCAGCTCTCCGGACAGGGGAACGTACGAGCAGTACTTC.

This chain connects TRBV19 to TRBJ1-1; 7 bases map to TRBD1. Looked up from germline, CDR1 is LNHDA and CDR2 is SQIVND (reference sequence). The CDR3 is 13 amino acids. The J segment lost 8 bases and the V segment lost 7 bases, leaving 10 bases of the junction unmatched. The CDR3 here is CASTPGRGREAFF. In nucleotides, the CDR3 is TGTGCCAGTACCCCGGGTAGGGGGCGGGAAGCTTTCTTT. Based on the CDR3 plus reference TRBV19 and TRBJ1-1, the full variable domain is DGGITQSPKYLFRKEGQNVTLSCEQNLNHDAMYWYRQDPGQGLRLIYYSQIVNDFQKGDIAEGYSVSREKKESFPLTVTSAQKNPTAFYLCASTPGRGREAFFGQGTRLTVV.

The chain joins TRBV5-1 to TRBJ1-1; D is ambiguous. The CDR3 runs to 15 residues. Germline-derived CDR1 and CDR2 are SGHRS and YFSETQ. V was trimmed by 0 bases and J by 4 bases, leaving 13 bases between them. DNA for the CDR3: TGCGCCAGCAGCTTGGTCGTCTCCGGGTGCACTGAAGCTTTCTTT. Protein sequence: CASSLVVSGCTEAFF.

The chain is built from TRBV3-1 (or the pseudogene TRBV3-2) and TRBJ2-3; D is unclear. Germline lookup yields CDR1 LGHDT and CDR2 YNNKEL (reference sequence). The ends were cut back, 0 bases at V and 1 base at J, with 8 bases in the middle. The length of the CDR3 is 15 residues. Here the CDR3 reads CASSQDGQGTDTQYF. As DNA, the CDR3 is TGTGCCAGCAGCCAAGATGGGCAGGGCACAGATACGCAGTATTTT.

This chain links TRBV10-3 with TRBJ2-1; D possibly corresponds to TRBD1 (5 bases). Trimming removed 4 bases from V and 0 bases from J, with 22 bases in between. From germline, CDR1 is ENHRY and CDR2 SYGVKD. The CDR3 consists of 19 residues. The CDR3 region is CAISGASTDTNSSYNEQFF. In DNA, the CDR3 is TGTGCCATCAGTGGGGCTTCGACAGACACGAACAGCTCCTACAATGAGCAGTTCTTC.

The chain couples TRBV19 to TRBJ1-2; TRBD1 agrees at 7 bases. Trimming removed 3 bases from V and 4 bases from J; junction bases left unmatched: 8. The CDR3 spans 15 residues. Germline lookup yields CDR1 LNHDA and CDR2 SQIVND (reference sequence). The CDR3 bases are TGTGCCAGTAGTATGTCTCCGACAGGGTCCTATGGCTACACCTTC. Its translation: CASSMSPTGSYGYTF.

The V gene is TRBV11-2, the J gene TRBJ2-3, with D tentatively TRBD1 (5 bases). CDR1 is SGHAT and CDR2 is FQNNGV in the germline V gene. There are 16 residues in the CDR3. Trimming removed 5 bases from V and 3 bases from J, with 18 bases in between. In DNA form, the CDR3 reads TGTGCCAGCAGCCCCTCCCCAGGGTTGTTAACAGATACGCAGTATTTT. The encoded protein is CASSPSPGLLTDTQYF.

This chain joins TRBV28 and TRBJ1-5, with TRBD1 matching over 7 bases. Germline V lookup: CDR1 MDHEN, CDR2 SYDVKM. The CDR3 covers 15 residues. The V segment lost 3 bases and the J segment 3 bases; nucleotides outside the gene matches: 5. CDR3 bases: TGTGCCAGCAGTTTTATCGGGACAGACAATCAGCCCCAGCATTTT. This sequence encodes CASSFIGTDNQPQHF.

This clone was recorded only once. V gene TRBV7-8 combines with J gene TRBJ1-2; D possibly corresponds to TRBD1 (6 bases). CDR1 is SGHVS, CDR2 FQNEAQ, per germline. The CDR3 has 19 amino acids. Trimming stripped 5 bases from V and 5 bases from J, with 30 bases between. The CDR3 nucleotides are TGTGCCAGCAGCCTAGACTTTCTAAACGTAGGGGGAGTAGGGTATGGCTACACCTTC. Translated, it gives CASSLDFLNVGGVGYGYTF.

The CDR3 region is CASSPSPYEQYF. The CDR3 DNA sequence: TGTGCCAGTAGTCCAAGCCCCTACGAGCAGTACTTC. J is TRBJ2-7 and V is TRBV19; D unclear. CDR3 length equals 12 residues. Germline CDR1 LNHDA, CDR2 SQIVND (reference sequence). Trimming cost V 5 bases and J 2 bases, with 7 bases left between them.

The chain has TRBV11-2 and TRBJ1-4; D not certain. This CDR3 contains 18 residues. Trimming shortened V by 1 base and J by 0 bases, and 15 bases separated the two germline ends. The germline gives CDR1 SGHAT, CDR2 FQNNGV. The CDR3 reads CASSLVGVGLATNEKLFF. As DNA, the CDR3 is TGTGCCAGCAGCTTAGTGGGAGTCGGACTAGCAACTAATGAAAAACTGTTTTTT.

The chain uses TRBV4-3 and TRBJ2-3, with 10 bases identical to TRBD1. Per germline, CDR1 LGHNA and CDR2 YSLEER. V was pared by 4 bases and J by 6 bases, with 7 bases of the junction left unmatched. The CDR3 contains 15 residues. DNA for the CDR3: TGCGCCAGCAGCCCCGAGGGACAGGGGCCCGATACGCAGTATTTT. Protein: CASSPEGQGPDTQYF.

This chain uses TRBV9 with TRBJ1-2; 8 positions match TRBD1. This CDR3 is 12 amino acids long. With V trimmed by 0 bases and J by 12 bases, 4 bases remained unmatched. Germline CDR1 and CDR2: SGDLS and YYNGEE. The chain's CDR3 is CASSVVTGDHTF. The CDR3 DNA reads TGTGCCAGCAGCGTAGTGACAGGGGACCACACCTTC.

The J gene is TRBJ2-5, the V gene TRBV6-5; D possibly corresponds to TRBD2 (6 bases). V shed 5 bases and J shed 1 base, with 14 bases lying between them. CDR1 MNHEY and CDR2 SVGAGI come from the germline V gene. This CDR3 has 15 amino acids. The chain's CDR3 is CASSTVGGFQETQYF. The CDR3, as DNA: TGTGCCAGCAGTACCGTCGGGGGTTTCCAAGAGACCCAGTACTTC.

The rearrangement uses TRBV27 and TRBJ1-2; tentative D call: TRBD1 (5 bases). V lost 4 bases and J lost 4, with 22 bases in between. This CDR3 spans 17 amino acids. Per the germline V gene, CDR1 is MNHEY and CDR2 is SMNVEV (reference sequence). Here the CDR3 reads CASSSRGMELDPYGYTF. DNA of the CDR3: TGTGCCAGCAGTTCGCGGGGGATGGAACTTGACCCCTATGGCTACACCTTC.

The chain recombines TRBV9 with TRBJ2-3, with 12 nucleotides matching TRBD2. V lost 0 bases to trimming and J lost 3 bases; unmatched junction nucleotides: 8. Looked up from germline, CDR1 is SGDLS and CDR2 is YYNGEE. The length of the CDR3 is 18 residues. CDR3 sequence: CASSVEASGGAATDTQYF. CDR3 in DNA: TGTGCCAGCAGCGTAGAGGCTAGCGGGGGGGCTGCTACAGATACGCAGTATTTT.

V and J are TRBV7-2 and TRBJ2-3; possibly TRBD1 for D (6 bases). The length of the CDR3 is 16 residues. Germline assignment: CDR1 SGHTA and CDR2 FQGNSA. Trimming shortened V by 1 base and J by 1 base, and 12 bases separated the two germline ends. The CDR3 region is CASSLVPTGRTDTQYF. The CDR3, as DNA: TGTGCCAGCAGCTTAGTCCCCACAGGGCGCACAGATACGCAGTATTTT.

The gene calls are TRBV28 and TRBJ1-1; tentatively, D is TRBD1 (6 bases). Germline assignment: CDR1 MDHEN and CDR2 SYDVKM. The CDR3 contains 13 residues. Trimming took off 8 bases at V and 0 bases at J, with 10 bases between the two ends. The CDR3 nucleotides read TGTGCCAGCCGACAGGACTTGAACACTGAAGCTTTCTTT. Residues: CASRQDLNTEAFF.

The chain couples TRBV2 to TRBJ1-6; D gene uncertain. Deletions cut 8 bases from V and 10 bases from J, with 15 bases between. The germline V gene has CDR1 SNHLY and CDR2 FYNNEI. The CDR3 spans 13 residues. CDR3 coding DNA: TGTGCCAGCCTACCAAGTCGAGGCTCACCCCTCCACTTT. Translating it yields CASLPSRGSPLHF. The variable domain in full, with the rest retrieved from reference TRBV2 and TRBJ1-6, is EPEVTQTPSHQVTQMGQEVILRCVPISNHLYFYWYRQILGQKVEFLVSFYNNEISEKSEIFDDQFSVERPDGSNFTLKIRSTKLEDSAMYFCASLPSRGSPLHFGNGTRLTVT.

This clone was observed a single time. The V gene is TRBV30, the J gene TRBJ1-3, with no clear D. Per germline, CDR1 GTSNPN and CDR2 SVGIG (reference sequence). V was cut by 2 bases and J by 2 bases, with 10 bases left in between. This CDR3 has 14 residues. CDR3 sequence reads: CAWSISNPGNTIYF. The CDR3 nucleotides are TGTGCCTGGAGTATATCTAATCCTGGAAACACCATATATTTT.

This clone occurred once. The chain is built from TRBV5-5 and TRBJ2-5, with TRBD1 as a possible D gene (6 bases). The ends were cut back, 4 bases at V and 2 bases at J, with 12 bases in the middle. This CDR3 is 14 amino acids long. CDR1 is SGHKS and CDR2 is YYEKEE in the germline V gene (reference sequence). This CDR3 reads CASSQYGQQETQYF. In nucleotides, the CDR3 is TGTGCCAGCAGCCAATATGGACAGCAAGAGACCCAGTACTTC.